Below are 5 T cell receptor beta chains sequenced from a single sample in a study of memory CD4+ T cells and cytomegalovirus serostatus. Single viable CD3+CD4+CD8-CD45RO+ cells were sorted as the memory CD4+ T cells. The data were produced by immunoSEQ multiplex PCR, yet TCRdb's version contains in-frame clones alone and is incomplete. Of some 57,000 clones in the sample, around 79% were seen once. Sequencing was performed on memory CD4+ T cells from blood. These receptors were obtained from an adult in good health and CMV-seronegative.

This clone is labeled as medium-sized. The chain employs TRBV19 and TRBJ1-5; D unclear. Trimming pared 5 bases from V and 5 bases from J, leaving 10 bases between. CDR1 LNHDA and CDR2 SQIVND come from the germline V gene (reference sequence). The CDR3 is made up of 13 amino acids. CDR3 amino acids: CASSARQYQPQHF. CDR3 bases: TGTGCCAGTAGTGCCCGCCAATATCAGCCCCAGCATTTT.

This chain connects TRBV2 to TRBJ2-3, with D tentatively TRBD1 (6 bases). CDR1 SNHLY and CDR2 FYNNEI come from the germline V gene. The CDR3 runs 16 residues. V lost 4 bases and J lost 1, with 15 bases in between. As DNA, the CDR3 is TGTGCCAGCAGTGCTGGGACCAACAGGGGCACAGATACGCAGTATTTT. Translated: CASSAGTNRGTDTQYF.

The V and J genes are TRBV6-1 and TRBJ2-7, with a possible D match to TRBD1 (6 bases). Germline loops: CDR1 MNHNS, CDR2 SASEGT. V lost 4 bases and J 8 bases, leaving 21 bases between the germline ends. The CDR3 is 15 residues long. CDR3 sequence reads: CASSATPGDLVQQYF. The CDR3 DNA is TGTGCCAGCAGTGCAACCCCAGGGGACCTAGTCCAGCAGTACTTC.

In this sample, this clone turned up a few times. The chain combines TRBV5-4 with TRBJ1-2; D remains ambiguous. CDR3 size: 11 residues. Germline CDR1 SGHNT, CDR2 YYREEE (reference sequence). Trimming shortened V by 4 bases and J by 6 bases, and 7 bases separated the two germline ends. The CDR3 DNA reads TGTGCCAGCAGCGGAATGAATGGCTACACCTTC. Protein product: CASSGMNGYTF.

The chain is built from TRBV27 and TRBJ2-1; D gene uncertain. CDR1 MNHEY and CDR2 SMNVEV come from the germline V gene (reference sequence). CDR3 length: 15 amino acids. The V and J ends lost 0 bases and 1 base respectively, with 7 bases between them. In DNA, the CDR3 is TGTGCCAGCAGTTTATCGGGCCAATCCTACAATGAGCAGTTCTTC. Translating gives CASSLSGQSYNEQFF.